This TCR beta chain comes out of a study of monozygotic twins with inflammatory bowel disease. Germline values: CDR1 MNHEY, CDR2 SVGAGI. The CDR3 sequence is 16 residues long. TCRdb processed the 5' RACE reads again and assigns one entry to each CDR3 protein, with no DNA. This repertoire comprises nearly 450,000 distinct CDR3 sequences; its ten largest clones make up 2.4%. The sequenced material came from blood. The chain couples TRBV6-5 to TRBJ2-4; TCRdb returns TRBD1, unconfirmable since there is no DNA. The TCR originated in a human donor with ulcerative colitis or Crohn's disease, or a healthy co-twin of an affected twin (not recorded which). The CDR3 loop is CASSYRPRGSKNIQYF.